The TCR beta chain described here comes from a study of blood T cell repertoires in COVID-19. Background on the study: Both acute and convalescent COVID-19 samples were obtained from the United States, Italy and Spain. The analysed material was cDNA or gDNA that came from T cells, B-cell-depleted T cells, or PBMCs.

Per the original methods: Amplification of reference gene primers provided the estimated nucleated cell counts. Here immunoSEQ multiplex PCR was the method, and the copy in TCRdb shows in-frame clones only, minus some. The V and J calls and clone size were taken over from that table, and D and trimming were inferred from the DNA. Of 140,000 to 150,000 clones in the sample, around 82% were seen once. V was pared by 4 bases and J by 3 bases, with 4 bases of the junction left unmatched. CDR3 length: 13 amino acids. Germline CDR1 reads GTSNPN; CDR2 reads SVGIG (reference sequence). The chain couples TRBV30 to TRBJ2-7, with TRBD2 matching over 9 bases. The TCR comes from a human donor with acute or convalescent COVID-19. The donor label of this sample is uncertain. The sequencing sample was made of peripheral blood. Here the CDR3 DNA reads TGTGCCTGGACGCAACTAGCGGGCTACGAGCAGTACTTC. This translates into CAWTQLAGYEQYF.